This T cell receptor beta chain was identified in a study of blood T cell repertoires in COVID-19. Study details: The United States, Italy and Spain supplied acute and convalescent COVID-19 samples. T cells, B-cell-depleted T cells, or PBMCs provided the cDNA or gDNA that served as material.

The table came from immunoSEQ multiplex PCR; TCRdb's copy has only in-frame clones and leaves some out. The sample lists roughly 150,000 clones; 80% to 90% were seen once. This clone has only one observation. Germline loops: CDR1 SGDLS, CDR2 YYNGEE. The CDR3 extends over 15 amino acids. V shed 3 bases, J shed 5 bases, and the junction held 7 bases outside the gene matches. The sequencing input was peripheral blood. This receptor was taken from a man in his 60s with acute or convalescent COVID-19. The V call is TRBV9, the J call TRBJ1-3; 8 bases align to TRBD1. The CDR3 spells CASSADRGARNTIYF. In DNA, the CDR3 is TGTGCCAGCAGCGCAGACAGGGGTGCCAGAAACACCATATATTTT.